This T cell receptor beta chain was captured by sequencing in a study of blood T cells in healthy people across ages. As concerns this clonotype: The junction shows a germline mismatch at one end, possibly a read error.

A second PCR, run for about 7 to 11 cycles, used a sample-barcoded 5' primer plus a J-beta primer mix. MiXCR was run by TCRdb on the 5' RACE reads, yielding one entry per CDR3 protein. The data show some 700,000 distinct CDR3 sequences, roughly 20% seen once. This TCR derives from a man in his 70s in good health. What was sequenced was blood.

This chain's CDR3 is CASSLIPKTGELFF. DNA for the CDR3: TGCGCCAGCAGCTTGATCCCGAAGACCGGGGAGCTGTTTTTT. The rearrangement links TRBV5-1 to TRBJ2-2; no clear D. This CDR3 comprises 14 residues. Germline loops: CDR1 SGHRS, CDR2 YFSETQ.